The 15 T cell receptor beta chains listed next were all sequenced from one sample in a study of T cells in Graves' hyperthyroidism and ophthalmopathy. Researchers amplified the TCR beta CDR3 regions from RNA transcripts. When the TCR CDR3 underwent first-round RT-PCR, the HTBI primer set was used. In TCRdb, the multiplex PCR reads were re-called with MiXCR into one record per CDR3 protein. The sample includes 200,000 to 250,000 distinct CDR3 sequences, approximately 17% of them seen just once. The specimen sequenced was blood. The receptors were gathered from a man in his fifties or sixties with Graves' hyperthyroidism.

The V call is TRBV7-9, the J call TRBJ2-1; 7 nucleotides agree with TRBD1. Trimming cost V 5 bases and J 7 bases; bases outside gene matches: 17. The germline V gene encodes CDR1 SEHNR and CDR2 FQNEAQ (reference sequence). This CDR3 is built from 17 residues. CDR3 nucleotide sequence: TGTGCCAGCAGCCCACACGCGACAGGGTACGGACGGAATGAGCAGTTCTTC. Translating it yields CASSPHATGYGRNEQFF.

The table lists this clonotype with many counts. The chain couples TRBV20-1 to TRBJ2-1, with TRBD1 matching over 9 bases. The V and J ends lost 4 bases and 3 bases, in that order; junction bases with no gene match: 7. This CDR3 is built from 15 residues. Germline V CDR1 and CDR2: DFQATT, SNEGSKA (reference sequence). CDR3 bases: TGCAGTGCTATGCCGGGACAGGGTGGCTACAATGAGCAGTTCTTC. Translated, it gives CSAMPGQGGYNEQFF.

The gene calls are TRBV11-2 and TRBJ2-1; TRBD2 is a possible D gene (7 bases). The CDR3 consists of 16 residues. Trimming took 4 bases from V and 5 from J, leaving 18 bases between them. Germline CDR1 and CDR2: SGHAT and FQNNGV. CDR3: CASSSLRGRGDNEQFF. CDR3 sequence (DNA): TGTGCCAGCAGCTCCCTCCGTGGGAGGGGGGACAATGAGCAGTTCTTC.

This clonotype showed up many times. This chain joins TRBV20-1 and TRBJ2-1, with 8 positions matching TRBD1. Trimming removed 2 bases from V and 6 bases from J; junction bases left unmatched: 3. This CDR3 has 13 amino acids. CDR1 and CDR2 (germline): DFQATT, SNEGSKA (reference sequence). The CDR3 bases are TGCAGTGCTAGACCCGGACAGGGCAATGAGCAGTTCTTC. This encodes CSARPGQGNEQFF.

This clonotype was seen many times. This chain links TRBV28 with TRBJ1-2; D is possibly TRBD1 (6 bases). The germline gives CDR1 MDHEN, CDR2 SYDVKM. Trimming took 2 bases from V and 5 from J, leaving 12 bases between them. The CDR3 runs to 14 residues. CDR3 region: CASSLGGLVYGYTF. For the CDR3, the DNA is TGTGCCAGCAGTTTAGGGGGGCTTGTTTATGGCTACACCTTC.

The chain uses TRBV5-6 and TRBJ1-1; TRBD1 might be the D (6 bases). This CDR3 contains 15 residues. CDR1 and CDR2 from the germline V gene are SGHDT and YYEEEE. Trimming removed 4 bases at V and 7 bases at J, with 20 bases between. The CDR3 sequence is CASSRGNRERSEAFF. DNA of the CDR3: TGTGCCAGCAGCCGCGGGAACAGGGAAAGAAGTGAAGCTTTCTTT.

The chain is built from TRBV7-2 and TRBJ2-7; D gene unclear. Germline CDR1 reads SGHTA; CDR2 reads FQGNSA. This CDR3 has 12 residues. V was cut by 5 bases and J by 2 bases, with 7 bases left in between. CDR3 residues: CASSPITYEQYF. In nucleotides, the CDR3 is TGTGCCAGCAGCCCTATTACCTACGAGCAGTACTTC.

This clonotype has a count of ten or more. The chain's CDR3 is CASSFPLAGGSGTDTQYF. CDR3 in DNA: TGTGCCAGCAGTTTTCCCCTAGCGGGAGGCTCTGGCACAGATACGCAGTATTTT. The chain employs TRBV28 and TRBJ2-3; 11 nucleotides align to TRBD2. This CDR3 region has 18 residues. CDR1 is MDHEN, CDR2 SYDVKM, per germline. V shed 3 bases and J 1 base; nucleotides not matched to a gene: 9.

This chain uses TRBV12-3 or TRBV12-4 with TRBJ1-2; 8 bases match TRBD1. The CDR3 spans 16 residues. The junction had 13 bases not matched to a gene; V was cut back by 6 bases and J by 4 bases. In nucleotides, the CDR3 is TGTGCCAGCAGACGTATATCGGACAGGGTTAGCTATGGCTACACCTTC. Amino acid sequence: CASRRISDRVSYGYTF.

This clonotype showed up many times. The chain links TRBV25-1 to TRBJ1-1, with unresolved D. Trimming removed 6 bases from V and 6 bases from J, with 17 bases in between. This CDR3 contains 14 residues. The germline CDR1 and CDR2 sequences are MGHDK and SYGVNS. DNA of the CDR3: TGTGCCAGCAGCGTTTGGGGAGGTCGGGCTGAAGCTTTCTTT. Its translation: CASSVWGGRAEAFF.

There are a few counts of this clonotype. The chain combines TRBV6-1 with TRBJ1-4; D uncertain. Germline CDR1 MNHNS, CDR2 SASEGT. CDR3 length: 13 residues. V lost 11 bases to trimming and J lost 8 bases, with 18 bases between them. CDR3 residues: CAGQTGNQEKLFF. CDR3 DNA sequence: TGTGCCGGGCAAACGGGGAATCAGGAAAAACTGTTTTTT.

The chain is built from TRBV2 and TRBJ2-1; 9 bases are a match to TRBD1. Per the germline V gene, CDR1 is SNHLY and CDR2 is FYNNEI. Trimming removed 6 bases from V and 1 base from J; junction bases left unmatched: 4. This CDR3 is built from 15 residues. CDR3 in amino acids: CASRKDRGSYNEQFF. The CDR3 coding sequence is TGTGCCAGCAGAAAAGACAGGGGGTCCTACAATGAGCAGTTCTTC. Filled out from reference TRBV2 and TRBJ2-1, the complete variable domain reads EPEVTQTPSHQVTQMGQEVILRCVPISNHLYFYWYRQILGQKVEFLVSFYNNEISEKSEIFDDQFSVERPDGSNFTLKIRSTKLEDSAMYFCASRKDRGSYNEQFFGPGTRLTVL.

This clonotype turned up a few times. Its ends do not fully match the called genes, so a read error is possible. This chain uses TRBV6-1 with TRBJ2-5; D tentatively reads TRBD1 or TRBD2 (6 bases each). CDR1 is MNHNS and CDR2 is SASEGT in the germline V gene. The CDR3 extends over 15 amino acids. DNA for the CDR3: TGTGCCAGCAGTGTTACTCAGGGGAGGCAAGGGACCCAGTACTTC. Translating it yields CASSVTQGRQGTQYF.

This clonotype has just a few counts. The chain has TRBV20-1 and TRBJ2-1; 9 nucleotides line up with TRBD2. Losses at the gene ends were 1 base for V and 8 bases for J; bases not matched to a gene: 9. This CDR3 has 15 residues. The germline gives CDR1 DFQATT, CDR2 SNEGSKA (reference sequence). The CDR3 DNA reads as TGCAGTGCTAGAGCCCCTAGCGGGATAGGTGATGAGCAGTTCTTC. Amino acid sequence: CSARAPSGIGDEQFF.

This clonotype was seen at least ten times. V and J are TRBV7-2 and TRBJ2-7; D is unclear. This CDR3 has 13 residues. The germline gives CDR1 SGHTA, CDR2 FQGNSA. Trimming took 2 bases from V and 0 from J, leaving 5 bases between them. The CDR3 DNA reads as TGTGCCAGCAGCTTACCGGGCTCCTACGAGCAGTACTTC. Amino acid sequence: CASSLPGSYEQYF.